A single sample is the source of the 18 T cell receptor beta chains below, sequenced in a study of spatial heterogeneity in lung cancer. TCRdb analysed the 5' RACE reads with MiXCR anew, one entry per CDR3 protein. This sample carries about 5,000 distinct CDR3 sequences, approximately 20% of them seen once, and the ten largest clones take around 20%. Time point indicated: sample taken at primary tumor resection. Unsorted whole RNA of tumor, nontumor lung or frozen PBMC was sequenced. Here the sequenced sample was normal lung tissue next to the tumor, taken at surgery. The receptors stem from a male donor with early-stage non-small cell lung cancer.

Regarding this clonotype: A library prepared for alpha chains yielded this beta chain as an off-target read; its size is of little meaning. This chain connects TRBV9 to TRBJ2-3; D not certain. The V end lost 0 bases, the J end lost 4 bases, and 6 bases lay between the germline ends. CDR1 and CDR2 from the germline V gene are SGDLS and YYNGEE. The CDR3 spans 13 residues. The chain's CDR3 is CASSVVSADTQYF. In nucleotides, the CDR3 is TGTGCCAGCAGCGTAGTTTCGGCAGATACGCAGTATTTT.

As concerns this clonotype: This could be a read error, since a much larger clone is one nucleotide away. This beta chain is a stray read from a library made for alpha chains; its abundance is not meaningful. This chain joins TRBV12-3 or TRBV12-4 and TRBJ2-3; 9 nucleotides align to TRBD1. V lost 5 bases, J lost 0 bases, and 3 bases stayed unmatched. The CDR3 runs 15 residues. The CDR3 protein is CASSVGQGSTDTQYF. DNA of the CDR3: TGTGCCAGCAGTGTAGGACAGGGGAGCACAGATACGCAGTATTTT.

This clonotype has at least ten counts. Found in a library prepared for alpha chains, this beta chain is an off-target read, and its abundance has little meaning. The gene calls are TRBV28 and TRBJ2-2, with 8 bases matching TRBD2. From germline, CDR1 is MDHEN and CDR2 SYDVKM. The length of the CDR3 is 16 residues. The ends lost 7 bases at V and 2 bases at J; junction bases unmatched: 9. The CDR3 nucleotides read TGTGCCAGCACCCGAGGGATAGCGGGAAACACCGGGGAGCTGTTTTTT. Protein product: CASTRGIAGNTGELFF.

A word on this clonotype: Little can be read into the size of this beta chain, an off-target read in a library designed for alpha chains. CDR3 amino acids: CAWSVLLASDEQFF. The CDR3 DNA is TGTGCCTGGAGTGTTCTTCTAGCGTCGGATGAGCAGTTCTTC. V gene TRBV30 combines with J gene TRBJ2-1; D possibly corresponds to TRBD2 (6 bases). Germline CDR1 is GTSNPN and CDR2 is SVGIG (reference sequence). V gave up 0 bases and J gave up 8 bases, with 14 bases separating them. The CDR3 runs to 14 residues.

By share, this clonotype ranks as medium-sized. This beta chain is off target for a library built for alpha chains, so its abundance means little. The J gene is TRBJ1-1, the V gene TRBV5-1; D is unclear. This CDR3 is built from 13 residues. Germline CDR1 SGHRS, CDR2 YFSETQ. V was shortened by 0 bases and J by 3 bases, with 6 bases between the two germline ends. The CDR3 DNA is TGCGCCAGCAGCTTGGTGTGGGACACTGAAGCTTTCTTT. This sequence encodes CASSLVWDTEAFF.

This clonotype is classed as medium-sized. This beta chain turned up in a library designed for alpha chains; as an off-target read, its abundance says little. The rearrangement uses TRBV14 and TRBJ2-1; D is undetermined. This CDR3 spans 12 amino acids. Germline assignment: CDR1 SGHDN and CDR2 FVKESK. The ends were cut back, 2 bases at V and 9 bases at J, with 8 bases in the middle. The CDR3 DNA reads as TGTGCCAGCAGCCAACGACAATTTGAGCAGTTCTTC. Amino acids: CASSQRQFEQFF.

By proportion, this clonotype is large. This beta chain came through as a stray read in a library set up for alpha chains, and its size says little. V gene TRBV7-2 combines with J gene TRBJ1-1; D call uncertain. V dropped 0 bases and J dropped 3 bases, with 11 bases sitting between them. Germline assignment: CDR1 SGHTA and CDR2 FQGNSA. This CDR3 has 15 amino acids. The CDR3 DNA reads TGTGCCAGCAGCTTAGCGGGCTTGGGATACACTGAAGCTTTCTTT. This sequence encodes CASSLAGLGYTEAFF.

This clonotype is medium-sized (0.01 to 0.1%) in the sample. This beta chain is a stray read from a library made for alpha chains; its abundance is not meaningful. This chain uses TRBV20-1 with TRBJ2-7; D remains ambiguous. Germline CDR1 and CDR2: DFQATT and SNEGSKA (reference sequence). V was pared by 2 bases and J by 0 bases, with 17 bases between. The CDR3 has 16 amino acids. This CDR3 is CSARLDRQPYSYEQYF. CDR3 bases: TGCAGTGCTAGACTGGACCGCCAACCATACTCCTACGAGCAGTACTTC.

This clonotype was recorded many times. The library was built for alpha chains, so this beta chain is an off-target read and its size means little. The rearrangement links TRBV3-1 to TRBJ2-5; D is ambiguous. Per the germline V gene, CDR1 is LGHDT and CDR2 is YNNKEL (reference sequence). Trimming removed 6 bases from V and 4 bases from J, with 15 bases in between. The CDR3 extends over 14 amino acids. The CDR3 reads CASSPHAGRETQYF. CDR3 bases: TGTGCCAGCAGTCCACACGCAGGCCGAGAGACCCAGTACTTC.

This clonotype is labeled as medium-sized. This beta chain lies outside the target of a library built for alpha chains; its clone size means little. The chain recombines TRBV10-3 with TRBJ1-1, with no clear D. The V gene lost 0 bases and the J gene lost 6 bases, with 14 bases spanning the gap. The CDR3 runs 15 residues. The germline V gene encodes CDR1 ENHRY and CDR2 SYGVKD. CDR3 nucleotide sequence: TGTGCCATCAGTGAGTCCCGGCTCACAGACCCTGAAGCTTTCTTT. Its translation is CAISESRLTDPEAFF.

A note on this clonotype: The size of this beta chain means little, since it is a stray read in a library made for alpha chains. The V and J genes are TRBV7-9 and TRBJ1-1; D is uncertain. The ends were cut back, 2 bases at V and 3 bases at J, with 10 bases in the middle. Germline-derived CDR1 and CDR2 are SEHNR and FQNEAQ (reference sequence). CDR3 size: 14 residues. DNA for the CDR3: TGTGCCAGCAGCTTAAGTGGGCAGTACACTGAAGCTTTCTTT. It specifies CASSLSGQYTEAFF.

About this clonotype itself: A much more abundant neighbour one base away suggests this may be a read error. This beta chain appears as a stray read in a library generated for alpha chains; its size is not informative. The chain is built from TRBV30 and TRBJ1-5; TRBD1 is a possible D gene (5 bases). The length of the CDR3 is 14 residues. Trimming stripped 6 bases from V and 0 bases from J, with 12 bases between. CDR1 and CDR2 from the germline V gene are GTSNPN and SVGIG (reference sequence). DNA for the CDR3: TGTGCCTGCCGGGGCACCTCTAGCAATCAGCCCCAGCATTTT. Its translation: CACRGTSSNQPQHF. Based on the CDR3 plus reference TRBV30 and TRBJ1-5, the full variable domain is SQTIHQWPATLVQPVGSPLSLECTVEGTSNPNLYWYRQAAGRGLQLLFYSVGIGQISSEVPQNLSASRPQDRQFILSSKKLLLSDSGFYLCACRGTSSNQPQHFGDGTRLSIL.

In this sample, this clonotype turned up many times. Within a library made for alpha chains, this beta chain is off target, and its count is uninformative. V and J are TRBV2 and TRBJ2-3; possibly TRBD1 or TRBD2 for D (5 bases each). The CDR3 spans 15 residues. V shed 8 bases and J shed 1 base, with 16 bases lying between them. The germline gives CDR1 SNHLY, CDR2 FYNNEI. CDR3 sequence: CASRKRDGRTDTQYF. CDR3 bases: TGTGCCAGCCGGAAACGGGACGGACGCACAGATACGCAGTATTTT. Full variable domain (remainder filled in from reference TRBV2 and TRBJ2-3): EPEVTQTPSHQVTQMGQEVILRCVPISNHLYFYWYRQILGQKVEFLVSFYNNEISEKSEIFDDQFSVERPDGSNFTLKIRSTKLEDSAMYFCASRKRDGRTDTQYFGPGTRLTVL.

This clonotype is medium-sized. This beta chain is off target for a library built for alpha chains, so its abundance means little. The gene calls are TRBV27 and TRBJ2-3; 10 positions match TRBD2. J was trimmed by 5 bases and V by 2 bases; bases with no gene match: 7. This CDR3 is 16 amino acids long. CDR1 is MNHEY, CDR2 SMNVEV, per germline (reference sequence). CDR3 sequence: CASSLRWLAGEDTQYF. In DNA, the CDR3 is TGTGCCAGCAGTTTAAGGTGGCTAGCGGGAGAAGATACGCAGTATTTT.

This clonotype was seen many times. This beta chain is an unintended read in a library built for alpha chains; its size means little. The CDR3 spells CASSRTGASSYNEQFF. DNA for the CDR3: TGTGCCAGCAGCCGGACAGGGGCGAGCTCCTACAATGAGCAGTTCTTC. The chain carries TRBV7-8 and TRBJ2-1, with 9 bases lining up with TRBD1. The CDR3 runs 16 residues. From germline, CDR1 is SGHVS and CDR2 FQNEAQ. V was clipped by 5 bases and J by 0 bases; unmatched bases: 5.

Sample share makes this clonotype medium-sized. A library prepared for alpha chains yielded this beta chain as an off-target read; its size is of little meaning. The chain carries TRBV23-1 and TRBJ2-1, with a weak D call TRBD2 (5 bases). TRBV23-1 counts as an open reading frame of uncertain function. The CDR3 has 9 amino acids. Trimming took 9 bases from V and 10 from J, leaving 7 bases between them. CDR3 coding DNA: TGCGCCAGAAGACTAGAGCAGTTCTTC. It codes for CARRLEQFF.

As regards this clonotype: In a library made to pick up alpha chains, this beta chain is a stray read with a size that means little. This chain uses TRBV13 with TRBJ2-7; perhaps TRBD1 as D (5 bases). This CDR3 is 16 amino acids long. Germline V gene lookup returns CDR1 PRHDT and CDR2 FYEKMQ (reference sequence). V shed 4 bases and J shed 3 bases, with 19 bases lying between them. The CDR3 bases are TGTGCCAGCAGCTGTCCCGGACACCCTTGTCGCTACGAGCAGTACTTC. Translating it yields CASSCPGHPCRYEQYF.

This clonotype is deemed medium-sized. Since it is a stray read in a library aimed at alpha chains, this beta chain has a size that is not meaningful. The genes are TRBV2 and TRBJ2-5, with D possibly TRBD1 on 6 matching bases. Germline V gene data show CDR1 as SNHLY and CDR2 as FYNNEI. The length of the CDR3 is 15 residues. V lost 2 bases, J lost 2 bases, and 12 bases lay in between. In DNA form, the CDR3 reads TGTGCCAGCAGTGAAACGGGCAGGGGACAAGAGACCCAGTACTTC. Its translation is CASSETGRGQETQYF.